Detailed here is one T cell receptor beta chain. This CDR3 region has 16 residues. J lost 6 bases, V lost 2 bases, and 11 bases had no gene match. Germline V gene sequence: CDR1 MNHNY, CDR2 SVGAGI (reference sequence). The data are from a study of T cell changes during pregnancy in multiple sclerosis. Sequencing used immunoSEQ multiplex PCR; TCRdb keeps in-frame clones, though not all of them. The sample carries around 40,000 clones, approximately 89% recorded once. The sample consisted of CD4+ T cells from peripheral blood mononuclear cells, taken in the first trimester of pregnancy. The chain carries TRBV6-6 and TRBJ2-7; 9 bases are shared with TRBD2. This clonotype was sampled from a female donor with multiple sclerosis, enrolled in a pregnancy study. In DNA form, the CDR3 reads TGTGCCAGCAGTTACCAAAATAGCGGGAGCTTTTCCGAGCAGTACTTC. Protein sequence: CASSYQNSGSFSEQYF.